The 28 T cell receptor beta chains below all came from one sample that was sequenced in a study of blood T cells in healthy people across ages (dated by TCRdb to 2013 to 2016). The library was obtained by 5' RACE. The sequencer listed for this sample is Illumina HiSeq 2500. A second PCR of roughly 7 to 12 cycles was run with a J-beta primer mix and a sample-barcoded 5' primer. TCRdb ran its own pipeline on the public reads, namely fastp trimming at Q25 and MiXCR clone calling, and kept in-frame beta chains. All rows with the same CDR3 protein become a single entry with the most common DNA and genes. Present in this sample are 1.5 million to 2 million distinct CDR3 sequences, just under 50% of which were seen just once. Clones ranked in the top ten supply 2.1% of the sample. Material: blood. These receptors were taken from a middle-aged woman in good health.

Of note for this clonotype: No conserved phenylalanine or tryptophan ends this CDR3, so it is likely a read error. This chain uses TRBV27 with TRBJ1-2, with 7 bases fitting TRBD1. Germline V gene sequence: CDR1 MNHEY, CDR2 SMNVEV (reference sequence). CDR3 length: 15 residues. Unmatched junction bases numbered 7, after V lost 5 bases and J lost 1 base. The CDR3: CASSPGQDHNYGYTL. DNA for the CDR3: TGTGCCAGCAGTCCTGGACAGGACCATAACTATGGCTACACCTTA.

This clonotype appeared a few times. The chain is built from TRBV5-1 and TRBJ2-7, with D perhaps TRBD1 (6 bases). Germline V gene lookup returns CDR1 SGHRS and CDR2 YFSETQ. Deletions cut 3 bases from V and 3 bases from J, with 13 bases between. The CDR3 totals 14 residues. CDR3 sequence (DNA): TGCGCCAGCAGCTCGGACAGACCTGACTACGAGCAGTACTTC. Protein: CASSSDRPDYEQYF.

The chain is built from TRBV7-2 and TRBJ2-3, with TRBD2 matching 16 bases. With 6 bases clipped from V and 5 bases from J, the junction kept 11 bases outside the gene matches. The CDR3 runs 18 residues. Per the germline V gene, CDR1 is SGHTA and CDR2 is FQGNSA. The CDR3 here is CASRASGLAGGHLDTQYF. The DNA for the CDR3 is TGTGCCAGCAGAGCCTCGGGACTAGCGGGGGGGCATTTAGATACGCAGTATTTT.

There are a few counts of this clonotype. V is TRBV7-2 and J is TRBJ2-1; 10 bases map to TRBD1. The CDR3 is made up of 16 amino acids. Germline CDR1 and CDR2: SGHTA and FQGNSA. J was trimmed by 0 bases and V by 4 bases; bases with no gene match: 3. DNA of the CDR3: TGTGCCAGCAGCTCCGGACAGGGGGGCTCCTACAATGAGCAGTTCTTC. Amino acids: CASSSGQGGSYNEQFF.

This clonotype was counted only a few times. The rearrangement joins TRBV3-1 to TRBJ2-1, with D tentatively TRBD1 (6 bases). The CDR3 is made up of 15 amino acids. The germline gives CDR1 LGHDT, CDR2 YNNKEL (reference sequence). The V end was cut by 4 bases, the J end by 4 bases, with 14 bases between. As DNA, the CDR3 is TGTGCCAGCAGCCCCGGGACACCTACTTACAATGAGCAGTTCTTC. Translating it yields CASSPGTPTYNEQFF.

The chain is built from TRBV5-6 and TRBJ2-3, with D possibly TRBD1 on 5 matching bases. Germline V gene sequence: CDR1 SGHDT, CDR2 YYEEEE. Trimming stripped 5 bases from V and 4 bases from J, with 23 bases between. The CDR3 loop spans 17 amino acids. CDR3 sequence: CASSLTHGARSPDTQYF. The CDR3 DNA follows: TGTGCCAGCAGTCTTACTCATGGGGCTAGGTCACCAGATACGCAGTATTTT.

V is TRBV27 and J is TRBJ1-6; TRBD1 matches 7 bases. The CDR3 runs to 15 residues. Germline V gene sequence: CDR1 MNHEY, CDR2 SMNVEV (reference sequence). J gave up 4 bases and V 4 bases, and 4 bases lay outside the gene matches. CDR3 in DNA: TGTGCCAGCAGTTCTGACAGGGTGTATAATTCACCCCTCCACTTT. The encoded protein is CASSSDRVYNSPLHF.

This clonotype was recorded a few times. This CDR3 is CASRQGWDLGETQYF. CDR3 coding DNA: TGTGCCAGCAGACAAGGGTGGGACTTAGGGGAGACCCAGTACTTC. The chain joins TRBV12-3 or TRBV12-4 to TRBJ2-5; maybe TRBD2 (6 bases). Between the trimmed V and J ends, which lost 6 bases and 5 bases, there was a span of 19 bases. This CDR3 region has 15 residues.

The CDR3 protein is CASSPPLGQGKIGTEAFF. The CDR3 DNA is TGTGCCAGCAGCCCACCCTTGGGACAGGGGAAGATCGGCACTGAAGCTTTCTTT. V and J are TRBV9 and TRBJ1-1, with 10 bases matching TRBD1. V gave up 4 bases and J gave up 4 bases; unmatched junction bases: 16. The CDR3 is made up of 18 amino acids. Germline values: CDR1 SGDLS, CDR2 YYNGEE. The whole variable domain, remainder taken from reference TRBV9 and TRBJ1-1, is DSGVTQTPKHLITATGQRVTLRCSPRSGDLSVYWYQQSLDQGLQFLIQYYNGEERAKGNILERFSAQQFPDLHSELNLSSLELGDSALYFCASSPPLGQGKIGTEAFFGQGTRLTVV.

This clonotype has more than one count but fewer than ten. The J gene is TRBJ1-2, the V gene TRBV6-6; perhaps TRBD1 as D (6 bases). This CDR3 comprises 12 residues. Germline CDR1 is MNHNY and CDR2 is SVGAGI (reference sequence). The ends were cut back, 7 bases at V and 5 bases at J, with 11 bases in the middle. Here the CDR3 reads CASTLQGYGYTF. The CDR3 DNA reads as TGTGCCAGCACCTTACAGGGATATGGCTACACCTTC.

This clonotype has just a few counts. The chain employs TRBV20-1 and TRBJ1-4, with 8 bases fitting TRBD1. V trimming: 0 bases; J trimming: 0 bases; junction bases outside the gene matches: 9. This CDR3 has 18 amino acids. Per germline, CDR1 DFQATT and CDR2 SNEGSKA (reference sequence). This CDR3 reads CSAREPKTGVATNEKLFF. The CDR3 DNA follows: TGCAGTGCTAGAGAACCAAAGACAGGGGTTGCAACTAATGAAAAACTGTTTTTT.

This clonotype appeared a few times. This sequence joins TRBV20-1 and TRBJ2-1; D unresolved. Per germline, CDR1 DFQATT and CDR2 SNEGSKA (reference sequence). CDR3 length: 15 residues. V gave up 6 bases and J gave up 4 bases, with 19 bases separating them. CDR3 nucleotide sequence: TGCAGTGCCACACCAAGCCGATCCGGTTACAATGAGCAGTTCTTC. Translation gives CSATPSRSGYNEQFF.

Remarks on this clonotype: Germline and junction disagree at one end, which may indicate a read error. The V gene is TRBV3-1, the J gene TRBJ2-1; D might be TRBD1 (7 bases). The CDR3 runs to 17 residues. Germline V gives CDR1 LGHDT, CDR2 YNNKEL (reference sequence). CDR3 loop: CASCQKGRARGDHEQFF. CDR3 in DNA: TGTGCCAGCTGCCAAAAAGGGCGGGCCAGGGGGGACCATGAGCAGTTCTTC.

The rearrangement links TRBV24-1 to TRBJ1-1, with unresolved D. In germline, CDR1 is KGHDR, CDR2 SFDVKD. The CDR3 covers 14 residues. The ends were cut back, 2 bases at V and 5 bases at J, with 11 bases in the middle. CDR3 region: CATSDSKGATEAFF. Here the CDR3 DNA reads TGTGCCACCAGTGATTCGAAGGGCGCTACTGAAGCTTTCTTT.

The CDR3 loop is CASKQGYTDTQYF. The CDR3 nucleotides read TGTGCCAGTAAGCAGGGTTATACAGATACGCAGTATTTT. The chain is built from TRBV6-2 or TRBV6-3 and TRBJ2-3, with a possible D match to TRBD1 (5 bases). The V gene lost 9 bases and the J gene lost 3 bases, with 13 bases spanning the gap. This CDR3 is built from 13 residues. Germline V gene sequence: CDR1 MNHEY, CDR2 SVGEGT.

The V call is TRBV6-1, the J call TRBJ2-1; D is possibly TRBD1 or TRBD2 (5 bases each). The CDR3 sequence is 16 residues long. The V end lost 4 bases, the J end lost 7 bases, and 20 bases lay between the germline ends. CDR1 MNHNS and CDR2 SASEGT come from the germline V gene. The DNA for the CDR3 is TGTGCCAGCAGTGCAGAGGGGAAACCAAGCCAAAATGAGCAGTTCTTC. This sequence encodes CASSAEGKPSQNEQFF.

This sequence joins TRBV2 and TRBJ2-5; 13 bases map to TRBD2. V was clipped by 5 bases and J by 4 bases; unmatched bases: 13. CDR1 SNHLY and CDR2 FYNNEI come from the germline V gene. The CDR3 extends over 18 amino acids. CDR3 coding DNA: TGTGCCAGCAGTCGAACTGGGACTAGCGGGGTAGTAGGAGAGACCCAGTACTTC. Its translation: CASSRTGTSGVVGETQYF.

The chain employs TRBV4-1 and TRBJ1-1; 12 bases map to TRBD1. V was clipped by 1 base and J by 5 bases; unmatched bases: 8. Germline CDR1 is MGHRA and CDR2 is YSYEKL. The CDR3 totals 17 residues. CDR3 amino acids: CASSQVGWDRGPTEAFF. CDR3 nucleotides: TGCGCCAGCAGCCAAGTAGGGTGGGACAGGGGGCCAACTGAAGCTTTCTTT.

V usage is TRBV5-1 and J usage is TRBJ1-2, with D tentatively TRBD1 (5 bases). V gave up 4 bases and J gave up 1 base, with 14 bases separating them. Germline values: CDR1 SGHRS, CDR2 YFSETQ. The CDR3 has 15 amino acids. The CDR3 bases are TGCGCCAGCAGCCCCGAGGCAGGGCTTAACTATGGCTACACCTTC. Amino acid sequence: CASSPEAGLNYGYTF.

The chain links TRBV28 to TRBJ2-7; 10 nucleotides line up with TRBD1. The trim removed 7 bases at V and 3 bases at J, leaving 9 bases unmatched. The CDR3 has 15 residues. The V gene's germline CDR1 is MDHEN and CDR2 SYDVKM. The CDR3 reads CASISPGTGVYEQYF. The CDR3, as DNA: TGTGCCAGCATTTCCCCCGGGACAGGGGTCTACGAGCAGTACTTC. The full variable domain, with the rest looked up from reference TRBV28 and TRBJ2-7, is DVKVTQSSRYLVKRTGEKVFLECVQDMDHENMFWYRQDPGLGLRLIYFSYDVKMKEKGDIPEGYSVSREKKERFSLILESASTNQTSMYLCASISPGTGVYEQYFGPGTRLTVT.

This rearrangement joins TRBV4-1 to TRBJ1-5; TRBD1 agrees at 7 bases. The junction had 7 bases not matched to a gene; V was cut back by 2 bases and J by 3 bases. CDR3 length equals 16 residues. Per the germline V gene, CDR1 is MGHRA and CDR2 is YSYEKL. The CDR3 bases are TGCGCCAGCAGCCAACCAGACAGGGCCGCCAATCAGCCCCAGCATTTT. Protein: CASSQPDRAANQPQHF.

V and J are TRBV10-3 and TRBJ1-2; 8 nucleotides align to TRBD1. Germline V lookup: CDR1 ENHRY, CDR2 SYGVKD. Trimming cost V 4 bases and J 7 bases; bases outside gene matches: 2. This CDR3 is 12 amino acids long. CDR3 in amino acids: CAISGTGCGYTF. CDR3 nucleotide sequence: TGTGCCATCAGTGGGACAGGGTGTGGCTACACCTTC.

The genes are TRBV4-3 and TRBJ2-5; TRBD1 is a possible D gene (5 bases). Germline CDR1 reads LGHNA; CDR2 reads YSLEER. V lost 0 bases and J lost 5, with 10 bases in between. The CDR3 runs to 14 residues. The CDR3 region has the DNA TGCGCCAGCAGCCAAGAATCAGGGTGGGAGACCCAGTACTTC. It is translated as CASSQESGWETQYF.

This chain's CDR3 is CASSRARPGQPQHF. The CDR3 DNA reads as TGTGCCAGCAGCCGGGCAAGACCGGGTCAGCCCCAGCATTTT. The chain combines TRBV7-8 with TRBJ1-5; D not resolved. There are 14 residues in the CDR3. Germline V gene data show CDR1 as SGHVS and CDR2 as FQNEAQ. V shed 5 bases and J shed 6 bases, with 14 bases lying between them.

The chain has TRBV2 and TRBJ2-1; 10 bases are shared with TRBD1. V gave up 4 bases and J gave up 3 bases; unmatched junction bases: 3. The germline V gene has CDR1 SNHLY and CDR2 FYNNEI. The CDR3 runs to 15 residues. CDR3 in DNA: TGTGCCAGCAGTGCGACAGGGGGCGGCTACAATGAGCAGTTCTTC. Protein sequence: CASSATGGGYNEQFF.

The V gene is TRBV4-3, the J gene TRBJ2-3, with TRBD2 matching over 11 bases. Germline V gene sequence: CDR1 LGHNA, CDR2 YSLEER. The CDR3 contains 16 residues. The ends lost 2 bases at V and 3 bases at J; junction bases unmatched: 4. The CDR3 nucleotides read TGCGCCAGCAGCCAACACGGGACTAGCGGAACAGATACGCAGTATTTT. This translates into CASSQHGTSGTDTQYF.

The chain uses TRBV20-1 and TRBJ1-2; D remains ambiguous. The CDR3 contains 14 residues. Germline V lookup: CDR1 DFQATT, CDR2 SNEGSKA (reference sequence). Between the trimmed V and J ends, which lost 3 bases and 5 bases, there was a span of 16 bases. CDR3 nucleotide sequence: TGCAGTGCTAGGCCGCCGATAGAGGATTATGGCTACACCTTC. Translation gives CSARPPIEDYGYTF.

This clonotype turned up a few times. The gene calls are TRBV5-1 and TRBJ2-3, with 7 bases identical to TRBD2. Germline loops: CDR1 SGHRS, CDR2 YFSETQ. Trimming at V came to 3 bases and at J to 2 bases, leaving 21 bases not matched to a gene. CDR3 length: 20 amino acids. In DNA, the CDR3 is TGCGCCAGCAGCTCCCCTACGGTTAGCGGGCTCGGAGCATTCACAGATACGCAGTATTTT. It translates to CASSSPTVSGLGAFTDTQYF.